The 15 T cell receptor beta chains given below trace back to one sample, sequenced in a study of beta chain features in type 1 diabetes. Expressed TCRB transcripts were sequenced, since all the RNA that had been isolated was reverse transcribed. Assay: immunoSEQ multiplex PCR; the TCRdb copy retains only in-frame clones and omits some. This table holds 900,000 or so clones, roughly a sixth found once. The specimen was naive CD4+ T cells from blood. Receptors were obtained from a woman aged 18-29 years in good health.

V gene TRBV7-8 combines with J gene TRBJ1-1; 8 nucleotides agree with TRBD1. V trimming: 4 bases; J trimming: 10 bases; junction bases outside the gene matches: 8. The CDR3 loop spans 13 amino acids. Germline CDR1 SGHVS, CDR2 FQNEAQ. CDR3 protein: CASSYPAQGGAFF. DNA of the CDR3: TGTGCCAGCAGCTACCCGGCACAGGGGGGAGCTTTCTTT. The full variable domain, in which reference TRBV7-8 and TRBJ1-1 provide the parts outside the CDR3, is GAGVSQSPRYKVAKRGQDVALRCDPISGHVSLFWYQQALGQGPEFLTYFQNEAQLDKSGLPSDRFFAERPEGSVSTLKIQRTQQEDSAVYLCASSYPAQGGAFFGQGTRLTVV.

This clone was seen only a few times. The chain recombines TRBV28 with TRBJ2-5; D remains unclear. The CDR3 sequence is 12 residues long. V lost 7 bases and J lost 2, with 8 bases in between. Germline CDR1 MDHEN, CDR2 SYDVKM. The CDR3 protein is CASTGEQETQYF. CDR3 DNA: TGTGCCAGCACCGGCGAACAAGAGACCCAGTACTTC.

The CDR3 DNA is TGTGCCAGCAAGGCGGGAAGCACAGATACGCAGTATTTT. It is translated as CASKAGSTDTQYF. This rearrangement joins TRBV9 to TRBJ2-3; D is possibly TRBD2 (6 bases). Per the germline V gene, CDR1 is SGDLS and CDR2 is YYNGEE. The germline V and J ends were trimmed by 6 bases and 0 bases, with 8 bases remaining between them. The CDR3 consists of 13 residues.

This chain links TRBV15 with TRBJ1-1; no definite D call. The CDR3 has 15 amino acids. CDR1 is LNHNV, CDR2 YYDKDF, per germline (reference sequence). Trimming removed 0 bases at V and 1 base at J, with 9 bases between. CDR3 sequence (DNA): TGTGCCACCAGCAGAGATGTGCGGAGGAACACTGAAGCTTTCTTT. Its protein product is CATSRDVRRNTEAFF.

This clone showed up just a few times. The chain employs TRBV28 and TRBJ1-1; TRBD1 is a possible D gene (5 bases). Trimming removed 3 bases at V and 3 bases at J, with 11 bases between. Germline V gene sequence: CDR1 MDHEN, CDR2 SYDVKM. The CDR3 has 14 amino acids. The CDR3 protein is CASSFYGGDTEAFF. The CDR3, as DNA: TGTGCCAGCAGTTTCTATGGGGGTGACACTGAAGCTTTCTTT.

The chain joins TRBV6-5 to TRBJ1-2; D might be TRBD1 (6 bases). V was shortened by 0 bases and J by 4 bases, with 15 bases between the two germline ends. The CDR3 runs 16 residues. CDR1 MNHEY and CDR2 SVGAGI come from the germline V gene. This chain's CDR3 is CASSYSNRASFYGYTF. The CDR3 DNA is TGTGCCAGCAGTTACTCGAACAGGGCCTCCTTCTATGGCTACACCTTC.

This clone has just a few counts. This chain joins TRBV7-3 and TRBJ2-3, with 9 bases that match TRBD2. The CDR3 extends over 15 amino acids. V lost 2 bases and J lost 5; bases outside the gene matches: 5. Germline assignment: CDR1 SGHTA and CDR2 FQGTGA. The CDR3 coding sequence is TGTGCCAGCAGCTTACGGCGGGAGGGCATAGATACGCAGTATTTT. Translation: CASSLRREGIDTQYF.

This clone came up a few times. CDR3 DNA: TGTGCCAGCTCACCACTGGACGCCCTTGAAGCTTTCTTT. Translation gives CASSPLDALEAFF. The gene calls are TRBV18 and TRBJ1-1, with D unclear. This CDR3 has 13 amino acids. With 1 base removed from V and 7 bases from J, the gap between germline ends came to 10 bases. Germline lookup yields CDR1 KGHSH and CDR2 LQKENI.

This clone was observed a few times. The chain uses TRBV18 and TRBJ1-1; a weak D match, TRBD1 (6 bases). V was trimmed by 1 base and J by 0 bases, leaving 12 bases between them. The germline CDR1 and CDR2 sequences are KGHSH and LQKENI. The CDR3 consists of 16 residues. The CDR3 coding sequence is TGTGCCAGCTCACCACGGAGCGGGGGCGTGAACACTGAAGCTTTCTTT. Translated, it gives CASSPRSGGVNTEAFF.

The chain links TRBV27 to TRBJ2-1; D unresolved. The CDR3 contains 15 residues. V was pared by 4 bases and J by 10 bases, with 20 bases between. In germline, CDR1 is MNHEY, CDR2 SMNVEV (reference sequence). The CDR3 DNA sequence: TGTGCCAGCAGTTCCCAACCCTTGCTCAATGGCGAGCAGTTCTTC. It translates to CASSSQPLLNGEQFF.

This clone was detected only a few times. Additional DNA sequences in this sample encode the identical CDR3. The gene calls are TRBV18 and TRBJ2-5; no firm D call. Germline-derived CDR1 and CDR2 are KGHSH and LQKENI. The CDR3 is 13 residues long. Trimming pared 3 bases from V and 5 bases from J, leaving 10 bases between. For the CDR3, the DNA is TGTGCCAGCTCACCTCTCCGCGAGGAGACCCAGTACTTC. Residues: CASSPLREETQYF.

The chain employs TRBV10-3 and TRBJ2-2; D is undetermined. V lost 0 bases, J lost 6 bases, and 8 bases lay in between. Per germline, CDR1 ENHRY and CDR2 SYGVKD. The CDR3 runs to 14 residues. The CDR3 DNA reads as TGTGCCATCAGTGAGTCGATGGTTCCCGGGGAGCTGTTTTTT. This encodes CAISESMVPGELFF.

V gene TRBV11-2 combines with J gene TRBJ2-1; D possibly corresponds to TRBD2 (5 bases). V shed 6 bases and J shed 2 bases, with 17 bases lying between them. CDR3 size: 16 residues. CDR1 SGHAT and CDR2 FQNNGV come from the germline V gene. The CDR3 region is CASSWALANPYNEQFF. As DNA, the CDR3 is TGTGCCAGCAGTTGGGCGCTAGCTAACCCCTACAATGAGCAGTTCTTC.

This clone was counted only a few times. The chain employs TRBV4-3 and TRBJ2-7, with TRBD1 matching 9 bases. The CDR3 loop spans 15 amino acids. J was trimmed by 2 bases and V by 4 bases; bases with no gene match: 6. Germline assignment: CDR1 LGHNA and CDR2 YSLEER. The CDR3 sequence is CASSLQGAGPYEQYF. DNA of the CDR3: TGCGCCAGCAGCCTACAGGGGGCCGGGCCCTACGAGCAGTACTTC.

The chain carries TRBV15 and TRBJ2-3; D not certain. Trimming removed 0 bases at V and 0 bases at J, with 7 bases between. The CDR3 is made up of 15 amino acids. Germline lookup yields CDR1 LNHNV and CDR2 YYDKDF (reference sequence). Here the CDR3 reads CATSRDSSSTDTQYF. The CDR3 DNA reads as TGTGCCACCAGCAGAGACAGCTCTAGCACAGATACGCAGTATTTT.